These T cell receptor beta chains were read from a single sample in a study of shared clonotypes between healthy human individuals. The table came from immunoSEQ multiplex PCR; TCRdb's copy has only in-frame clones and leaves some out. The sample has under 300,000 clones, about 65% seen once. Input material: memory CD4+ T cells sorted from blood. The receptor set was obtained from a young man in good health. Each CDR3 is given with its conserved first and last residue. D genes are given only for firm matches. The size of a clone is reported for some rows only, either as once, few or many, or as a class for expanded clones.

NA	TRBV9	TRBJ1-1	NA	TGTGCCAGCAGCGTAGATGGACAGTACCGCACTGAAGCTTTCTTT	CASSVDGQYRTEAFF
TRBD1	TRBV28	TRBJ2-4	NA	TGTGCCAGCAGTCCCAGGGACAGGAGCATTCAGTACTTC	CASSPRDRSIQYF
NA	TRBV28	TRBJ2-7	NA	TGTGCCAGCAGACAGGGCGACTACGAGCAGTACTTC	CASRQGDYEQYF
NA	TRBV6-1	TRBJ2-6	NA	TGTGCCAGCAGCGCCACAACGTCTGGGGCCAACGTCCTGACTTTC	CASSATTSGANVLTF
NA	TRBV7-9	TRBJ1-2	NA	TGTGCCAGCAGCTTGGGCCCCGAATATGGCTACACCTTC	CASSLGPEYGYTF
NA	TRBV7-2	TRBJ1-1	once	TGTGCCAGCAGCTTACTGAACACTGAAGCTTTCTTT	CASSLLNTEAFF
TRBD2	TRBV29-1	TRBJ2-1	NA	TGCAGCGTTGAAGCTAGCGGGAGTTTTGTGCAGTTCTTC	CSVEASGSFVQFF
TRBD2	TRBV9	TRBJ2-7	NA	TGTGCCAGCAGCGCCGGCGGGGGACGAACAATTACCTACGAGCAGTACTTC	CASSAGGGRTITYEQYF
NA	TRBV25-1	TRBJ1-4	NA	TGTGCCAGCAGTGTCGGACTCCGAGAAAAACTGTTTTTT	CASSVGLREKLFF
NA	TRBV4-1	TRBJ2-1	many	TGCGCCAGCAGCCGGCACCCAGACCCTGACAATGAGCAGTTCTTC	CASSRHPDPDNEQFF
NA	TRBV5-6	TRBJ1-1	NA	TGTGCCAGCAGCGGGGGAGCTAGGGCCACTGAAGCTTTCTTT	CASSGGARATEAFF
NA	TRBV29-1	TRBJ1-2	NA	TGCAGCGTTGCAGGGGCGCCGCTTGGCTACACCTTC	CSVAGAPLGYTF
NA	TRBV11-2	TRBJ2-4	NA	TGTGCCAGCAGCGAAAACACAGGTCCGGGAAACATTCAGTACTTC	CASSENTGPGNIQYF
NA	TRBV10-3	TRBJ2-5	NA	TGTGCCATCAGTGATACCAGGGTTTTAGTGGAGACCCAGTACTTC	CAISDTRVLVETQYF
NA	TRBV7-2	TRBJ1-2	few	TGTGCCAGCAGCTTAGTTGCCTCCTTAGGGGGCTACACCTTC	CASSLVASLGGYTF
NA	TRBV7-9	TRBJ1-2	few	TGTGCCAGCAGCTTAGGACCCGGCTACACCTTC	CASSLGPGYTF
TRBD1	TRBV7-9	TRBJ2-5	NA	TGTGCCAGCAGCTTAGAGGGGACAGGGAGGTTCCAAGAGACCCAGTACTTC	CASSLEGTGRFQETQYF
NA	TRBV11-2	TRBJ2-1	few	TGTGCCAGCAGCTTTACGGGAAACTCCTACAATGAGCAGTTCTTC	CASSFTGNSYNEQFF
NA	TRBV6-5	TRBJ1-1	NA	TGTGCCAGCAGTTACTCGTTGGCAGCGGACACTGAAGCTTTCTTT	CASSYSLAADTEAFF
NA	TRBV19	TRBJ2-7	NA	TGTGCCAGTAGTTCAGGGTTTTCCTACGAGCAGTACTTC	CASSSGFSYEQYF
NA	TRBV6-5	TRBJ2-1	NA	TGTGCCAGCGCCTTGTCCGGTTTTTACAATGAGCAGTTCTTC	CASALSGFYNEQFF
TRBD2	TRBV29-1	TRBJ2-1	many	TGCAGCGTCTGGCTGCGGGAGTTCGCCTACAATGAGCAGTTCTTC	CSVWLREFAYNEQFF
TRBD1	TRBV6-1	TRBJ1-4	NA	TGTGCCAGCAGCGGGACAGGGGGAGTTGAAAAACTGTTTTTT	CASSGTGGVEKLFF
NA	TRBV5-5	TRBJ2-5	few	TGTGCCAGCAGCTTGCAACAGCTCCAAGAGACCCAGTACTTC	CASSLQQLQETQYF
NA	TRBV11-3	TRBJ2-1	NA	TGTGCCAGCAGCCGTCGGGGCTCCTACAATGAGCAGTTCTTC	CASSRRGSYNEQFF
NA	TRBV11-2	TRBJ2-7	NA	TGTGCCAGCAGCCAAAACAGGAGATACGAGCAGTACTTC	CASSQNRRYEQYF
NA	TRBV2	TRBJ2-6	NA	TGTGCCAGCAGTGTAACGGGGTCTGGGGCCAACGTCCTGACTTTC	CASSVTGSGANVLTF
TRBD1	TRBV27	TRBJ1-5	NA	TGTGCCAGCAGCCCCCGGGACAGGGGAATGACCAATCAGCCCCAGCATTTT	CASSPRDRGMTNQPQHF
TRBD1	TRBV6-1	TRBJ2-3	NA	TGTGCCAGCAGACAGGGACAGAGCACAGATACGCAGTATTTT	CASRQGQSTDTQYF
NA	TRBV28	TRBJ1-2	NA	TGTGCCAGCAGTTTATCCCCCAGGGACTATGGCTACACCTTC	CASSLSPRDYGYTF
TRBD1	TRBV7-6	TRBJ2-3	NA	TGTGCCAGCAGCCATTTAGGGCAGGGGGCAGGGACAGATACGCAGTATTTT	CASSHLGQGAGTDTQYF